A single T cell receptor (beta chain) is shown here with its context. Its antigen is currently unknown. Germline V gives CDR1 SGHTA, CDR2 FQGNSA. The V and J ends lost 5 bases and 0 bases respectively, with 7 bases between them. The CDR3 spans 13 residues. The entry originates in a study of stem cell transplantation in POMP-related autoinflammatory disease. Study-level findings and limits: Patients with PRAID showed a restricted number of unique TRB V-J gene pairings.

Profiled with immunoSEQ multiplex PCR; TCRdb holds only in-frame clones, not every one. The profile shows some 26,000 clones, roughly 80% of them singletons. The specimen comprised CD4+ T cells from PBMCs, sampled before stem cell transplantation. The chain recombines TRBV7-2 with TRBJ2-5; the D is unclear. This TCR was recovered from a human donor with POMP-related autoinflammation and immune dysregulation (PRAID). In nucleotides, the CDR3 is TGTGCCAGCAGCCAGAGCTACCAAGAGACCCAGTACTTC. Translating gives CASSQSYQETQYF.